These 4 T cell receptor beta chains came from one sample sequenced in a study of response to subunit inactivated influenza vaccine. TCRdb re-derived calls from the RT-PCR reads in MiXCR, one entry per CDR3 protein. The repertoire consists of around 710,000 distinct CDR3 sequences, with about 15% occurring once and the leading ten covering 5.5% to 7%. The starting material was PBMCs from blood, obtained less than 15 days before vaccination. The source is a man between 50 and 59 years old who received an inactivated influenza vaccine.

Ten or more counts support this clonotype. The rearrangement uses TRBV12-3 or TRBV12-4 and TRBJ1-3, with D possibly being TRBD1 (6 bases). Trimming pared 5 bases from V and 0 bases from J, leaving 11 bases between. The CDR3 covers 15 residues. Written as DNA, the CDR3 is TGTGCCAGCAGTCCCAGGGGCATCTCTGGAAACACCATATATTTT. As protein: CASSPRGISGNTIYF.

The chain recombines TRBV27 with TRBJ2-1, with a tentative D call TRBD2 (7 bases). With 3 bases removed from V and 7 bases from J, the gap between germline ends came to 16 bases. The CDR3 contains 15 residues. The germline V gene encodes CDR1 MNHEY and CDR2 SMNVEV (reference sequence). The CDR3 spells CASSFWGRGGNEQFF. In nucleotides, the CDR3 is TGTGCCAGCAGTTTTTGGGGGAGGGGGGGGAATGAGCAGTTCTTC.

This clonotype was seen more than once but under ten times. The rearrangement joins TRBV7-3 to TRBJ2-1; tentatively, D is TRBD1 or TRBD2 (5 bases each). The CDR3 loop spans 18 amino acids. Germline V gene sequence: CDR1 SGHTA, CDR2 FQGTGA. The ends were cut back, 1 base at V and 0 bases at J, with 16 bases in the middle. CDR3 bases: TGTGCCAGCAGCTTAAAAGGCTGGTCGGGGACCTCCTACAATGAGCAGTTCTTC. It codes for CASSLKGWSGTSYNEQFF.

The CDR3 coding sequence is TGTGCCAGCAGTTTCAGGGGGCGGAATGAAAAACTGTTTTTT. The encoded protein is CASSFRGRNEKLFF. The chain is built from TRBV27 and TRBJ1-4, with 8 bases lining up with TRBD1. Per the germline V gene, CDR1 is MNHEY and CDR2 is SMNVEV (reference sequence). Trimming at V came to 3 bases and at J to 5 bases, leaving 2 bases not matched to a gene. The CDR3 extends over 14 amino acids.